Sequencing of this T cell receptor beta chain was carried out in a study of T cell responses to AZD1222 COVID-19 vaccine. Germline V gene sequence: CDR1 SGHDN, CDR2 FVKESK. The V segment lost 3 bases and the J segment 0 bases; nucleotides outside the gene matches: 7. The CDR3 is made up of 16 amino acids. The repertoire was sequenced with immunoSEQ multiplex PCR; TCRdb's copy has only in-frame clones and lacks some. The sample includes 100,000 to 150,000 clones, roughly nine tenths seen only once; the top ten take roughly 5.4%. Study-level results: Clonal diversity may have been underestimated in mostly white British donors. Among AZD1222 vaccinees, only six or seven were seropositive at baseline. Along spike, vaccine-associated CD4 TCRs were found throughout, with dominance at 160-218 and 743-854. Spike-specific TCR breadth and depth were elevated following two AZD1222 doses.

Worth noting for this clone: Its specificity is not known.

The chain has TRBV14 and TRBJ2-7; the match to TRBD1 covers 8 bases. This sequence was found in an adult in good health. The material sequenced was peripheral blood, taken on day 0 of AZD1222 vaccination. The CDR3 loop reads CASSQAGTGRSYEQYF. The CDR3 region has the DNA TGTGCCAGCAGCCAGGCCGGGACAGGTCGCTCCTACGAGCAGTACTTC.